The subject of this entry is one TCR beta chain. Its antigen is not yet known. Per-base qualities were not stored, and no clone one base away is much larger. This record comes from a study of cytomegalovirus exposure and HLA in healthy donors (dated by TCRdb to about 2017). Concerning the study at large: According to an earlier analysis of a few hundred of the donors, about 180 million T cells yielded over 100 million unique TCR beta sequences and 276 Gb of sequence data. Roughly 300 gigabases of sequencing data and around 85 million unique TCR sequences made up an early release that covered roughly 670 HLA-typed donors. Of the 398 genotyped donors, over 70% fell in the genetic ancestry cluster associated with self-reported Caucasian donors. The study aimed to test whether signatures of past pathogen exposure could be identified by cataloging public T cell receptors. The T cell repertoires of several hundred subjects were profiled by immunosequencing and related to cytomegalovirus serostatus. In addition to the first cohort of around 670 subjects, a separate validation cohort of over 90 different subjects was used. To predict cytomegalovirus infection status, the study combined high-throughput TCR immunosequencing, statistical association of individual TCRs with disease status, and machine learning. A later analysis re-examined previously published TCR beta repertoires from 610 or so donors and added high-resolution HLA genotyping to investigate patterns of TCR occurrence. In the later analysis, no new phenotypic data were used to find candidate immune exposures; instead, reliance was placed on TCR beta sequences and their occurrence across donors. To decide whether each TCR beta V gene segment behaved as functional or pseudogenic, an earlier analysis of approximately 600 of the donors relied on high-throughput TCR beta sequencing. Alongside the repertoire data, information on donor age, sex, ethnicity and CMV serostatus was compiled. A later genetic analysis took genome-wide SNP genotypes for about 55% of the roughly 670 donors and used that subset as a discovery cohort. All discovery cohort repertoires had been generated using a single sequencing platform. Class I and class II HLA loci were covered by the typing at four-digit resolution. The number of donors typed differed by locus, with about 629-640 for A, B, C, DRB1 and DQB1, 522 for DQA1, 600 to 610 for DPA1, and some 470 for DPB1. Because of strong linkage in the cohort, roughly five DR-DQ haplotypes were treated as single units for association and clustering. Among 398 genotyped donors of the cohort, an average of around 250,000 unique TCR beta nucleotide sequences was sequenced per donor, of which about 19% were non-productive.

In total, roughly 670 healthy bone marrow donors made up the cohort. At the time of sampling, all cohort members were nominally healthy, though unrecorded immune exposures were likely present. The donor was CMV seronegative and belonged to the group of around 350 seronegative cohort members. Each donor provided a peripheral blood sample, and peripheral blood mononuclear cells were used for TCR beta sequencing. The Qiagen DNeasy Blood Extraction Kit was used to extract genomic DNA from the blood cell samples. Reading the germline V gene gives CDR1 MDHEN and CDR2 SYDVKM. Trimming takes 6 bases off V and 6 bases off J; junction bases not matched to a gene: 10. From the cysteine up to the phenylalanine, the CDR3 has a length of 14 residues. Only the CDR3 region is kept as DNA, spanning 42 bases read in frame from base 1. What the authors observed across the whole study: A later analysis reported that several top co-occurrence clusters appeared linked to parvovirus B19, influenza, CMV and Epstein-Barr virus. A later analysis found that HLA-associated TCR beta chains were more clonally expanded and had lower generation probabilities than equally common non-associated chains. Linkage disequilibrium might explain the correlated functional status among segregating V segments, but an unknown experimental factor could not be excluded. In a later genetic analysis, a missense DCLRE1C variant was associated with V-gene and J-gene trimming of TCR beta chains, and the association was replicated in an independent cohort. Compared with the 666-donor mean, donors in an Asian-associated ancestry cluster had fewer N-insertions in productive TCRs, according to a later genetic analysis. A total of some 180 TCR beta chains were listed by the study as associated with cytomegalovirus. When HLA alleles, especially DR and DQ, strongly co-occurred, attributing TCR associations to individual alleles was difficult. Because some donors lacked HLA typing at each locus, the association tests relied only on the typed subset. Seventeen rarely observed V segments, including chromosome 9 orphons, were excluded from the earlier analysis of several hundred of the donors because counts were too low. CMV serostatus was the only immune exposure information available for the cohort. The classifier was reported to diagnose cytomegalovirus status with high specificity and sensitivity in both the original cohort and the validation cohort. In vitro tests confirmed that a few of the cytomegalovirus-associated TCR beta chains recognize cytomegalovirus antigens. The authors suggested that the approach could potentially be generalized to other disease states and immunological phenotypes. A cluster of highly shared sequence variants was judged likely to represent a technical artifact of the sequencing pipeline. A later analysis associated 16,951 TCR beta sequences with specific HLA alleles at a false discovery rate of 0.05. This cohort had only TCR beta chains sequenced, and the lack of alpha or paired-chain data limited which features could be detected. While some public TCRs were present in many individuals, most TCR sequences turned up only very rarely across donors. Most CMV-associated TCR beta chains appeared to be HLA-restricted in a later analysis, and the HLA associations seemed to be driven largely by CMV exposure. Some IMGT-functional V segments, including TRBV6-2 and TRBV6-3, could not be told apart with the 87-base-pair reads, so those segments were excluded. A further reported finding was that TCR beta sequences accurately predicted the HLA-A and HLA-B alleles for most subjects in the first cohort. Presence/absence analyses assumed roughly uniform sequencing depth across donors, an assumption that may not hold. In a later analysis, the rate of TCR association differed among HLA loci, with DRB1 alleles having the most associated TCRs and HLA-C alleles having the fewest. An earlier analysis of 587 of the donors showed that most TCR beta V segments appeared in productive rearrangements either about 87% or about 30% of the time, which broadly matched IMGT annotations.

The method was the immunoSEQ multiplex PCR assay. For the multiplex PCR, a mixture combining 60 forward primers for TCR Vbeta segments and 13 reverse primers for TCR Jbeta segments was used. Amplification of the CDR3 region of rearranged TCR beta genes was performed with a multiplex PCR assay on genomic DNA. The amplified TCR beta libraries were sequenced on the Illumina HiSeq System as 87-base-pair reads. Per the original workflow: Across the 700 or so repertoires, a later analysis counted 60 million to 90 million unique TCR beta chains, about 10 million of which were shared by at least two donors. A nearest-neighbor algorithm error-corrected the raw reads and collapsed the reads into unique sequences, merging closely related sequences to remove PCR and sequencing errors. V, D and J gene segments were assigned by aligning CDR3 sequences to IMGT reference sequences. Each retained sequence needed at least a six-nucleotide match to both a V gene segment and a J gene segment. Rearrangements were classified as productive when the CDR3 lacked stop codons and remained in frame with V and J, and all other rearrangements were classified as non-productive. CDR3 was defined according to IMGT convention as the region running from the second conserved V-encoded cysteine to the conserved J-encoded phenylalanine. The earlier analysis of roughly 590 of the donors excluded any sequence lacking an unambiguous match to a single V gene segment. An earlier analysis of 500 to 700 of the donors classified V segments as functional when productive rearrangements were above 56.7% and as segregating when the standard deviation between donors was above 5%. A statistical classification framework was built to diagnose cytomegalovirus status from the catalog of TCR beta chain sequences. In a later analysis, TCR nucleotide sequences were compared against IMGT/GENE-DB human TR gene sequences so that V and J genes could be assigned. Using the TCRdist pipeline, a later analysis assigned CDR3 sequences along with most-parsimonious VDJ recombination scenarios. In a later analysis, each TCR beta chain was defined by its CDR3 amino acid sequence together with its V-gene family, and reads lacking a unique V-gene family were excluded. To address suspected cross-contamination and a sequencing artifact, a later analysis removed a few hundred highly shared, low-generation-probability nucleotide sequences. A later analysis calculated a clonal expansion index for each public chain from normalized within-repertoire ranks of inferred template counts. A later analysis computed generation probabilities with a VDJ recombination model fitted to out-of-frame rearrangements, and checked the results against IGoR. A later analysis scored TCR-TCR, TCR-HLA and TCR-CMV co-occurrence with hypergeometric tests, applying a repertoire-size bias correction to TCR pairs. In a later analysis, false discovery rates were estimated by permuting HLA or CMV assignments 20 times. In a later analysis, co-occurring TCRs were grouped using DBSCAN, and TCRdist sequence similarity was added for clustering within HLA-allele-positive subsets. Co-occurrence clustering excluded repertoires with fewer than 30,000 or more than 120,000 public chains, plus five with anomalous nucleotide sharing. Here the immuneACCESS table is served through TCRdb, limited to in-frame sequences with V and J called. Missing clones are a known gap in these copies; in checked studies unresolved V genes cover under half, and the rest lacks a known reason. V and J calls and clone size come straight from that table; D and trimming were deduced from the DNA. Counted in this sample were about 100,000 clones; around four fifths of them appeared once. The ten largest clonotypes hold 0.7% to 0.85% of the sample.

This receptor was obtained from a woman aged 55-69 years in good health and CMV-seronegative. The sequencing sample was made of PBMCs. Recombination joined TRBV28 with TRBJ1-1, with TRBD1 identical over 7 junction bases. The DNA is TGTGCCAGCAGCCCCAGGGGGATCGGACCTGAAGCTTTCTTT. Translated, this gives CASSPRGIGPEAFF.